One and the same sample provided the 30 T cell receptor beta chains below, sequenced in a study of blood T cell repertoires in COVID-19. Here immunoSEQ multiplex PCR was the method, and the copy in TCRdb shows in-frame clones only, minus some. The sample has about 200,000 clones; about 83% are singletons. The sample comprised PBMCs or T cells enriched from blood (not recorded which). The receptors come from a man aged 40-49 years with acute COVID-19.

This clone was picked up one time. This sequence joins TRBV18 and TRBJ2-3; D is unclear. With 3 bases removed from V and 4 bases from J, the gap between germline ends came to 11 bases. CDR1 is KGHSH, CDR2 LQKENI, per germline. The CDR3 contains 14 residues. In DNA, the CDR3 is TGTGCCAGCTCACCGGCCTTGGCTGCAGATACGCAGTATTTT. As protein: CASSPALAADTQYF.

In its sample, this clone was seen once. The CDR3 loop is CASRRQGSEQYF. CDR3 sequence (DNA): TGTGCCAGCAGGCGACAGGGGTCCGAGCAGTACTTC. The chain has TRBV7-9 and TRBJ2-7; the match to TRBD1 covers 8 bases. CDR1 SEHNR and CDR2 FQNEAQ come from the germline V gene (reference sequence). V was clipped by 6 bases and J by 6 bases; unmatched bases: 4. The CDR3 extends over 12 amino acids. Full variable domain (remainder filled in from reference TRBV7-9 and TRBJ2-7): DTGVSQNPRHKITKRGQNVTFRCDPISEHNRLYWYRQTLGQGPEFLTYFQNEAQLEKSRLLSDRFSAERPKGSFSTLEIQRTEQGDSAMYLCASRRQGSEQYFGPGTRLTVT.

This chain uses TRBV6-5 with TRBJ1-4; maybe TRBD1 (5 bases). This CDR3 is 15 amino acids long. CDR1 is MNHEY, CDR2 SVGAGI, per germline. Deletions cut 6 bases from V and 2 bases from J, with 13 bases between. CDR3 protein: CASRSGWGTNEKLFF. In DNA form, the CDR3 reads TGTGCCAGCAGATCCGGGTGGGGCACTAATGAAAAACTGTTTTTT.

The chain combines TRBV29-1 with TRBJ2-3; 10 bases are shared with TRBD1. The CDR3 totals 13 residues. Per germline, CDR1 SQVTM and CDR2 ANQGSEA. With V trimmed by 5 bases and J by 4 bases, 3 bases remained unmatched. CDR3 sequence reads: CSVIGQGADTQYF. The DNA for the CDR3 is TGCAGCGTTATAGGACAGGGGGCAGATACGCAGTATTTT.

In DNA, the CDR3 is TGTGCCAGCAGTCGGGGACAGTTCAATCAGCCCCAGCATTTT. Protein: CASSRGQFNQPQHF. The chain carries TRBV27 and TRBJ1-5; 7 nucleotides align to TRBD1. Germline V gene lookup returns CDR1 MNHEY and CDR2 SMNVEV (reference sequence). The CDR3 is 14 residues long. Trimming cost V 5 bases and J 3 bases; bases outside gene matches: 4.

As DNA, the CDR3 is TGTGCCACCAGTGACCGGACTTGGTACAATGAGCAGTTCTTC. The encoded protein is CATSDRTWYNEQFF. V is TRBV24-1 and J is TRBJ2-1; a weak D match, TRBD2 (5 bases). The CDR3 length is 14 residues. Trimming stripped 4 bases from V and 4 bases from J, with 10 bases between. Per the germline V gene, CDR1 is KGHDR and CDR2 is SFDVKD.

CDR3 residues: CAAQGAPYRTDTQYF. The CDR3 DNA is TGTGCCGCGCAGGGGGCCCCGTACCGCACAGATACGCAGTATTTT. The chain couples TRBV10-3 to TRBJ2-3; 8 bases match TRBD1. Germline CDR1 is ENHRY and CDR2 is SYGVKD. This CDR3 is built from 15 residues. Unmatched junction bases numbered 11, after V lost 11 bases and J lost 1 base.

V and J are TRBV10-3 and TRBJ2-5, with D possibly matching TRBD1 (5 bases). The CDR3 runs 11 residues. CDR1 and CDR2 (germline): ENHRY, SYGVKD. Trimming left V 9 bases short and J 2 bases short, with 7 bases between. In DNA, the CDR3 is TGTGCCATACAGGAACAAGAGACCCAGTACTTC. This sequence encodes CAIQEQETQYF.

This clone has only one observation. This chain uses TRBV4-3 with TRBJ2-1, with D maybe TRBD1 (6 bases). The germline V and J ends were trimmed by 3 bases and 0 bases, with 12 bases remaining between them. The CDR3 runs to 16 residues. The germline V gene has CDR1 LGHNA and CDR2 YSLEER. DNA for the CDR3: TGCGCCAGCAGCCAGGTCGGGACACACTCCTACAATGAGCAGTTCTTC. This codes for CASSQVGTHSYNEQFF.

This clone was picked up one time. This rearrangement joins TRBV2 to TRBJ1-2; D is ambiguous. This CDR3 spans 11 amino acids. Germline V gene sequence: CDR1 SNHLY, CDR2 FYNNEI. Between the trimmed V and J ends, which lost 7 bases and 7 bases, there was a span of 10 bases. The CDR3 nucleotides are TGTGCCAGCACCCTAAGATCTGGCTACACCTTC. This encodes CASTLRSGYTF.

V usage is TRBV13 and J usage is TRBJ2-7; possibly TRBD1 for D (5 bases). The germline CDR1 and CDR2 sequences are PRHDT and FYEKMQ (reference sequence). The V end lost 1 base, the J end lost 4 bases, and 11 bases lay between the germline ends. The CDR3 contains 14 residues. CDR3 nucleotides: TGTGCCAGCAGCTTAGCCACAGGAAAGTACGAGCAGTACTTC. This gives the protein CASSLATGKYEQYF.

This rearrangement joins TRBV6-5 to TRBJ2-1, with 10 bases lining up with TRBD2. Germline V gene lookup returns CDR1 MNHEY and CDR2 SVGAGI. The V gene end was trimmed by 6 bases and the J gene end by 5 bases; junction bases not matched to a gene: 4. The CDR3 runs 14 residues. The CDR3 DNA reads TGTGCCAGCAGCAGGACTAGCGGCGACAATGAGCAGTTCTTC. It codes for CASSRTSGDNEQFF.

The rearrangement joins TRBV11-2 to TRBJ1-5, with a tentative D call TRBD1 (5 bases). V lost 5 bases to trimming and J lost 11 bases, with 16 bases between them. This CDR3 has 13 amino acids. Per the germline V gene, CDR1 is SGHAT and CDR2 is FQNNGV. The CDR3 reads CASSVSGTGSQHF. CDR3 nucleotide sequence: TGTGCCAGCAGCGTCAGCGGGACGGGATCCCAGCATTTT.

The genes are TRBV5-1 and TRBJ2-1; 10 positions agree with TRBD2. V gave up 0 bases and J gave up 8 bases; unmatched junction bases: 5. Germline V CDR1 and CDR2: SGHRS, YFSETQ. The CDR3 runs to 15 residues. The CDR3 DNA is TGCGCCAGCAGCTTGGGTCTAGCGGGGGCCCATGAGCAGTTCTTC. It translates to CASSLGLAGAHEQFF.

This chain connects TRBV19 to TRBJ1-6; 7 nucleotides agree with TRBD1. The V and J ends lost 7 bases and 5 bases, in that order; junction bases with no gene match: 5. The CDR3 consists of 14 residues. Germline CDR1 is LNHDA and CDR2 is SQIVND (reference sequence). For the CDR3, the DNA is TGTGCCAGTAAATCGGGACAGAATAATTCACCCCTCCACTTT. It specifies CASKSGQNNSPLHF.

V gene TRBV10-3 combines with J gene TRBJ1-5; 10 bases are a match to TRBD1. The CDR3 is made up of 12 amino acids. CDR1 and CDR2 (germline): ENHRY, SYGVKD. V trimming: 10 bases; J trimming: 5 bases; junction bases outside the gene matches: 2. CDR3 region: CATGQGDQPQHF. The CDR3 DNA reads TGTGCCACCGGACAGGGGGATCAGCCCCAGCATTTT.

V and J are TRBV6-1 and TRBJ1-2; TRBD1 is a possible D gene (5 bases). The CDR3 extends over 15 amino acids. Germline V gives CDR1 MNHNS, CDR2 SASEGT. The ends were cut back, 2 bases at V and 8 bases at J, with 18 bases in the middle. The CDR3: CASSETADTAQGYTF. CDR3 DNA sequence: TGTGCCAGCAGTGAAACGGCGGACACAGCCCAGGGCTACACCTTC.

The chain recombines TRBV28 with TRBJ2-2; TRBD2 agrees at 8 bases. Looked up from germline, CDR1 is MDHEN and CDR2 is SYDVKM. V shed 5 bases, J shed 0 bases, and the junction held 5 bases outside the gene matches. This CDR3 spans 16 amino acids. CDR3 bases: TGTGCCAGCAGTCTGAATAGCGGGGCGAACACCGGGGAGCTGTTTTTT. It encodes CASSLNSGANTGELFF.

The CDR3 nucleotides read TGTGCCACCAGTGATCGTACAGGCCACGAGTCCTACGAGCAGTACTTC. Translated: CATSDRTGHESYEQYF. The chain links TRBV24-1 to TRBJ2-7, with D maybe TRBD1 (5 bases). Germline V lookup: CDR1 KGHDR, CDR2 SFDVKD. V lost 3 bases and J lost 1, with 15 bases in between. CDR3 length: 16 amino acids.

V and J are TRBV9 and TRBJ2-3; 11 bases are shared with TRBD2. With V trimmed by 3 bases and J by 2 bases, 5 bases remained unmatched. CDR3 length: 16 residues. Germline V CDR1 and CDR2: SGDLS, YYNGEE. CDR3 sequence: CASSAFSGRVTDTQYF. The DNA for the CDR3 is TGTGCCAGCAGCGCATTTAGCGGGAGGGTCACAGATACGCAGTATTTT.

J is TRBJ2-7 and V is TRBV9; 7 nucleotides align to TRBD1. V lost 0 bases to trimming and J lost 4 bases; unmatched junction nucleotides: 7. The CDR3 loop spans 15 amino acids. Per the germline V gene, CDR1 is SGDLS and CDR2 is YYNGEE. CDR3 region: CASSVEGGNGYEQYF. In DNA, the CDR3 is TGTGCCAGCAGCGTAGAAGGGGGCAATGGGTACGAGCAGTACTTC.

The chain employs TRBV24-1 and TRBJ2-7; TRBD2 matches 7 bases. This CDR3 region has 15 residues. The V and J ends lost 3 bases and 5 bases, in that order; junction bases with no gene match: 9. Germline V lookup: CDR1 KGHDR, CDR2 SFDVKD. The CDR3 sequence is CATSDPRLARDEQYF. CDR3 nucleotide sequence: TGTGCCACCAGTGATCCCCGACTAGCTAGGGACGAGCAGTACTTC.

The chain couples TRBV6-5 to TRBJ1-1, with a tentative D call TRBD1 (5 bases). The germline CDR1 and CDR2 sequences are MNHEY and SVGAGI. The CDR3 covers 15 residues. V dropped 6 bases and J dropped 0 bases, with 14 bases sitting between them. The CDR3 nucleotides are TGTGCCAGCAGCCAAATATGGGACTTGAACACTGAAGCTTTCTTT. Amino acid sequence: CASSQIWDLNTEAFF.

V and J are TRBV7-8 and TRBJ2-3; no definite D call. Trimming removed 1 base from V and 6 bases from J, with 11 bases in between. Germline lookup yields CDR1 SGHVS and CDR2 FQNEAQ. This CDR3 has 14 amino acids. The DNA for the CDR3 is TGTGCCAGCAGCTTAGTCAAGGTCAGGGATACGCAGTATTTT. Translation: CASSLVKVRDTQYF.

This clone has just one count. The chain joins TRBV18 to TRBJ2-7, with 11 bases aligning to TRBD2. Germline V gene lookup returns CDR1 KGHSH and CDR2 LQKENI. The CDR3 has 15 amino acids. The V and J ends lost 2 bases and 5 bases, in that order; junction bases with no gene match: 5. Written as DNA, the CDR3 is TGTGCCAGCTCACCAGGGACTAGCGGTGTCAACGAGCAGTACTTC. Translated: CASSPGTSGVNEQYF. The entire variable domain, with the rest obtained from reference TRBV18 and TRBJ2-7, is as follows: NAGVMQNPRHLVRRRGQEARLRCSPMKGHSHVYWYRQLPEEGLKFMVYLQKENIIDESGMPKERFSAEFPKEGPSILRIQQVVRGDSAAYFCASSPGTSGVNEQYFGPGTRLTVT.

The chain couples TRBV19 to TRBJ1-2, with TRBD1 identical over 8 bases. The CDR3 has 14 residues. With 6 bases clipped from V and 2 bases from J, the junction kept 5 bases outside the gene matches. Germline CDR1 LNHDA, CDR2 SQIVND (reference sequence). The CDR3 sequence: CASRTGDKNYGYTF. In nucleotides, the CDR3 is TGTGCCAGTAGGACAGGGGATAAGAACTATGGCTACACCTTC.

The chain joins TRBV7-9 to TRBJ1-2; D is ambiguous. V dropped 5 bases and J dropped 2 bases, with 12 bases sitting between them. Germline CDR1 and CDR2: SEHNR and FQNEAQ (reference sequence). The CDR3 spans 14 residues. The CDR3 reads CASSITQVNYGYTF. The CDR3 DNA is TGTGCCAGCAGCATAACGCAGGTGAACTATGGCTACACCTTC.

Many counts were recorded for this clone. CDR3 bases: TGTGCCAGCAGCGGGACAGGGATCTATGGCTACACCTTC. This codes for CASSGTGIYGYTF. The rearrangement joins TRBV5-4 to TRBJ1-2; TRBD1 aligns across 9 bases. This CDR3 region has 13 residues. In germline, CDR1 is SGHNT, CDR2 YYREEE (reference sequence). The junction had 2 bases not matched to a gene; V was cut back by 4 bases and J by 4 bases.

The chain employs TRBV2 and TRBJ2-1; D unclear. The CDR3 covers 13 residues. In germline, CDR1 is SNHLY, CDR2 FYNNEI. The V end lost 5 bases, the J end lost 7 bases, and 12 bases lay between the germline ends. The CDR3 here is CASSTRQDNEQFF. The DNA of the CDR3 is TGTGCCAGCAGTACCCGACAAGATAATGAGCAGTTCTTC.

This clone has just one count. This chain uses TRBV6-5 with TRBJ1-5; D is unclear. The CDR3 covers 16 residues. V dropped 0 bases and J dropped 3 bases, with 12 bases sitting between them. Germline V gives CDR1 MNHEY, CDR2 SVGAGI. The CDR3 bases are TGTGCCAGCAGTTACTCTCTCCCGGGGAACAATCAGCCCCAGCATTTT. This sequence encodes CASSYSLPGNNQPQHF.